This TCR beta chain was identified during a study of vaccination and CD4 T cells after COVID-19. Overall study context: Blood was drawn a median around 74 days post second dose, range 14 to 241. Stimuli were overlapping spike peptide pools of SARS-CoV-2 and three common cold coronaviruses (HCoV-NL63, HCoV-OC43, HCoV-229E).

Oncomine TCR Beta short-read sequencing was applied to DNA from cultured CD4+ T cells. From cultured CD4+ T cells, genomic DNA was extracted. One entry per CDR3 protein, called by TCRdb with MiXCR from the PCR reads. The table lists fewer than 15,000 distinct CDR3 sequences, about 61% of them singletons. A few counts support this clonotype. The target antigen is unknown. Specified treatment: 10-day PBMC culture with coronavirus spike peptide pools or control peptides (ViraFEST assay). This CDR3 spans 14 amino acids. Germline CDR1 and CDR2: DFQATT and SNEGSKA (reference sequence). The V and J ends lost 6 bases and 2 bases, in that order; junction bases with no gene match: 9.

The source is a human donor who had recovered from COVID-19. The J gene is TRBJ2-7, the V gene TRBV20-1, with TRBD2 matching 8 bases. The specimen sequenced was CD4+ T cells from blood, cultured in vitro. CDR3 bases: TGCAGTGCGGGTACTAGCGGACTTACCTACGAGCAGTACTTC. Translating gives CSAGTSGLTYEQYF.